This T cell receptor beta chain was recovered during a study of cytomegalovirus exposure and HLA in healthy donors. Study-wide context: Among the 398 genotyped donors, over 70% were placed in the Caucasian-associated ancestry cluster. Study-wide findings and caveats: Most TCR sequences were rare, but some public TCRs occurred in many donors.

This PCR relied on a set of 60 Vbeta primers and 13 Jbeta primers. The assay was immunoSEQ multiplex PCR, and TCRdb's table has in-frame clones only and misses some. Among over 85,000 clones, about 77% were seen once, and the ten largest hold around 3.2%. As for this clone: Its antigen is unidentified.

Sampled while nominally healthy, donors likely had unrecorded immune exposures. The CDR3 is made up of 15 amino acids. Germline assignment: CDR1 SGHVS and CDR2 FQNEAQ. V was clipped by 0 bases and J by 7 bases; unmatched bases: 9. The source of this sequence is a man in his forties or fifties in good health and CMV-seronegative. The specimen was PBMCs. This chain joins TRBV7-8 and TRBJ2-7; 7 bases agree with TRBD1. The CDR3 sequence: CASSLALDRWGEQYF. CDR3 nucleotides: TGTGCCAGCAGCTTAGCGTTGGACAGGTGGGGAGAGCAGTACTTC.